Below, one TCR beta chain is given with its context. The target antigen is unknown. Using its own MiXCR run on the reads, TCRdb lists one record per CDR3 protein. The table lists around 570,000 distinct CDR3 sequences, around two fifths of them singletons. The data were taken from a study of T cell repertoires in cytomegalovirus infection. At the level of the study: HLA-B-restricted CMV epitopes that are well studied, plus recently identified HLA-C-restricted ones, were used by the study. Matching HLA type and CMV infection were both indicated by public TCR beta signatures.

Overall study findings and caveats: CMV-specific TCR beta clonotypes restricted by HLA-C were the ones dominating the ex vivo response. Carriers of CMV plus the relevant HLA were identified by cumulative public TCR beta family frequency.

The source is a human donor in good health (CMV status not recorded). Some clones in this sample may be carry-over from other donors' samples. Here the sequenced sample was cultured PBMCs, taken from culture after CMV antigen stimulation.

The CDR3 is CASSLNTGGFNEQFF. Here the CDR3 DNA reads TGTGCCAGCAGCTTAAATACTGGGGGTTTCAATGAGCAGTTCTTC. The chain uses TRBV7-2 and TRBJ2-1; D is possibly TRBD1 or TRBD2 (5 bases each). With 2 bases removed from V and 6 bases from J, the gap between germline ends came to 14 bases. The CDR3 sequence is 15 residues long. Germline-derived CDR1 and CDR2 are SGHTA and FQGNSA.